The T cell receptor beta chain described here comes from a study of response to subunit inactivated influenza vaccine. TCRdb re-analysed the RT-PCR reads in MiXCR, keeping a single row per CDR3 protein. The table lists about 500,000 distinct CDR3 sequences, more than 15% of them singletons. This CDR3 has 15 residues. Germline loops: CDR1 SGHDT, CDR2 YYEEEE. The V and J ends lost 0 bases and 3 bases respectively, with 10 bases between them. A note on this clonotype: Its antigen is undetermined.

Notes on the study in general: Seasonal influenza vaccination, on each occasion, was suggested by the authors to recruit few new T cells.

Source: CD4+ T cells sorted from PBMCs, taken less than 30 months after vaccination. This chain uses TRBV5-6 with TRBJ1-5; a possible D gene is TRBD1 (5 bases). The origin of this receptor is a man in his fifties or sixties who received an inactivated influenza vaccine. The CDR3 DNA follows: TGTGCCAGCAGCTTGGCAGACAGCCCCAATCAGCCCCAGCATTTT. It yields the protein CASSLADSPNQPQHF.